The 27 T cell receptor beta chains presented below share a single source sample, sequenced in a study of shared clonotypes between healthy human individuals (dated by TCRdb to 2018 to 2020). The protocol used for the library was the immunoSEQ multiplex PCR assay. This is the immuneACCESS table as TCRdb keeps it, with only in-frame sequences that have V and J called. A part of the clones is gone; compared with another copy, unresolved V genes explain less than half, and the rest is unexplained. This sample lists about 480,000 clones; less than 85% were detected once. The ten largest clones capture over 10% of the sample. Input material: PBMCs. The source of these receptors is a woman in her 40s in good health. Some clones in this sample may be carry-over from other donors' samples.

The rearrangement joins TRBV5-1 to TRBJ2-1; possibly TRBD1 for D (6 bases). V was shortened by 0 bases and J by 9 bases, with 10 bases between the two germline ends. This CDR3 region has 13 residues. Per the germline V gene, CDR1 is SGHRS and CDR2 is YFSETQ. CDR3 residues: CASSLDRVGEQFF. DNA for the CDR3: TGCGCCAGCAGCTTGGACAGGGTTGGTGAGCAGTTCTTC.

The V gene is TRBV28, the J gene TRBJ2-4; D may be TRBD1 (5 bases). The CDR3 loop spans 17 amino acids. Trimming removed 5 bases at V and 3 bases at J, with 20 bases between. Germline assignment: CDR1 MDHEN and CDR2 SYDVKM. CDR3 region: CASSTQRQGRGKNIQYF. CDR3 nucleotide sequence: TGTGCCAGCAGTACCCAACGCCAGGGTAGGGGCAAAAACATTCAGTACTTC.

The chain is built from TRBV7-8 and TRBJ1-5, with 9 bases identical to TRBD1. Germline-derived CDR1 and CDR2 are SGHVS and FQNEAQ. The CDR3 extends over 17 amino acids. J was trimmed by 4 bases and V by 5 bases; bases with no gene match: 12. DNA of the CDR3: TGTGCCAGCAGCGGGGGGTTATTGGGACAGGGAAATCAGCCCCAGCATTTT. Encoded protein: CASSGGLLGQGNQPQHF.

The gene calls are TRBV7-6 and TRBJ2-1, with 16 nucleotides matching TRBD2. Germline V gene lookup returns CDR1 SGHVS and CDR2 FNYEAQ. With V trimmed by 1 base and J by 7 bases, 7 bases remained unmatched. The CDR3 totals 18 residues. The CDR3 nucleotides are TGTGCCAGCAGCTTAGAACCGGGACTAGCGGGAGGGGGGAATGAGCAGTTCTTC. Residues: CASSLEPGLAGGGNEQFF.

This sequence joins TRBV5-1 and TRBJ2-5, with D unresolved. CDR3 length equals 14 residues. CDR1 SGHRS and CDR2 YFSETQ come from the germline V gene. V gave up 3 bases and J gave up 3 bases, with 12 bases separating them. CDR3 loop: CASSSGRLEETQYF. The CDR3, as DNA: TGCGCCAGCAGCTCAGGACGGCTGGAAGAGACCCAGTACTTC.

V usage is TRBV18 and J usage is TRBJ2-3; 8 bases line up with TRBD2. Germline V gene lookup returns CDR1 KGHSH and CDR2 LQKENI. The CDR3 consists of 17 residues. The V gene end was trimmed by 3 bases and the J gene end by 2 bases; junction bases not matched to a gene: 10. The CDR3 nucleotides are TGTGCCAGCTCACCCCCCCGGGGGGGGCCATACACAGATACGCAGTATTTT. Translation: CASSPPRGGPYTDTQYF.

This clone was detected a few times. The chain has TRBV2 and TRBJ2-7; D may be TRBD1 (5 bases). The germline gives CDR1 SNHLY, CDR2 FYNNEI. CDR3 length: 15 amino acids. V was cut by 6 bases and J by 6 bases, with 21 bases left in between. For the CDR3, the DNA is TGTGCCAGCAGGGCACATCGCGTCAGGGTGCTCGAGCAGTACTTC. This gives the protein CASRAHRVRVLEQYF.

The table lists this clone with a count of one. CDR3 coding DNA: TGTGCCAGCAGTTTATCCCCAATCATTAACACCGGGGAGCTGTTTTTT. As protein: CASSLSPIINTGELFF. This sequence joins TRBV28 and TRBJ2-2; D uncertain. The germline gives CDR1 MDHEN, CDR2 SYDVKM. Trimming stripped 1 base from V and 2 bases from J, with 11 bases between. The CDR3 length is 16 residues. The variable domain in full, completed from reference TRBV28 and TRBJ2-2, reads DVKVTQSSRYLVKRTGEKVFLECVQDMDHENMFWYRQDPGLGLRLIYFSYDVKMKEKGDIPEGYSVSREKKERFSLILESASTNQTSMYLCASSLSPIINTGELFFGEGSRLTVL.

The sample holds a few counts of this clone. This chain joins TRBV5-6 and TRBJ2-1; D remains ambiguous. Germline-derived CDR1 and CDR2 are SGHDT and YYEEEE. The CDR3 consists of 13 residues. Trimming took 4 bases from V and 6 from J, leaving 11 bases between them. The CDR3 sequence: CASSLRPLNEQFF. CDR3 in DNA: TGTGCCAGCAGCCTAAGACCCCTCAATGAGCAGTTCTTC.

The V and J genes are TRBV19 and TRBJ1-1; tentatively, D is TRBD1 (5 bases). Deletions cut 10 bases from V and 1 base from J, with 16 bases between. The CDR3 extends over 14 amino acids. Per the germline V gene, CDR1 is LNHDA and CDR2 is SQIVND (reference sequence). CDR3 residues: CATAQGSANTEAFF. In DNA form, the CDR3 reads TGTGCCACCGCCCAGGGATCCGCGAACACTGAAGCTTTCTTT.

Only a few counts were recorded for this clone. V usage is TRBV7-6 and J usage is TRBJ2-2; no clear D. V was clipped by 2 bases and J by 7 bases, with 5 bases between them. The CDR3 is 12 residues long. Germline-derived CDR1 and CDR2 are SGHVS and FNYEAQ. In DNA, the CDR3 is TGTGCCAGCAGCTTACGAGACGGGGAGCTGTTTTTT. It encodes CASSLRDGELFF.

The chain has TRBV18 and TRBJ1-5; no firm D call. The V end lost 2 bases, the J end lost 0 bases, and 5 bases lay between the germline ends. Germline V gene lookup returns CDR1 KGHSH and CDR2 LQKENI. This CDR3 is 14 amino acids long. The CDR3 DNA follows: TGTGCCAGCTCACCAACCCATAGCAATCAGCCCCAGCATTTT. Protein sequence: CASSPTHSNQPQHF.

The chain links TRBV4-3 to TRBJ2-7; D gene uncertain. CDR3 length: 14 amino acids. Germline-derived CDR1 and CDR2 are LGHNA and YSLEER. V lost 1 base to trimming and J lost 2 bases, with 9 bases between them. The CDR3: CASSQALGPYEQYF. The CDR3 region has the DNA TGCGCCAGCAGCCAAGCTCTCGGTCCCTACGAGCAGTACTTC.

J is TRBJ2-1 and V is TRBV5-1; 10 bases match TRBD2. After removal of 4 bases from V and 0 bases from J, the junction contained 7 bases not matched to a gene. CDR1 is SGHRS, CDR2 YFSETQ, per germline. CDR3 size: 17 residues. CDR3 sequence (DNA): TGCGCCAGCAGCCCTAGGGCTAGCGGGAGCTCCTACAATGAGCAGTTCTTC. It yields the protein CASSPRASGSSYNEQFF.

The chain couples TRBV7-9 to TRBJ1-3; no reliable D call. Between the trimmed V and J ends, which lost 5 bases and 2 bases, there was a span of 13 bases. CDR1 is SEHNR and CDR2 is FQNEAQ in the germline V gene (reference sequence). This CDR3 contains 15 residues. CDR3 in amino acids: CASSQRVSPGNTIYF. The CDR3 DNA is TGTGCCAGCAGCCAAAGGGTATCCCCTGGAAACACCATATATTTT.

The J gene is TRBJ2-7, the V gene TRBV28; 7 bases align to TRBD1. The germline V gene has CDR1 MDHEN and CDR2 SYDVKM. Germline trimming cut 9 bases from V and 7 bases from J; bases unmatched to any gene: 15. The CDR3 runs 14 residues. CDR3 amino acids: CASVLGGANREQYF. DNA of the CDR3: TGTGCCAGTGTCTTAGGGGGCGCGAATCGGGAGCAGTACTTC.

This rearrangement joins TRBV6-6 to TRBJ1-3; D gene unclear. From germline, CDR1 is MNHNY and CDR2 SVGAGI (reference sequence). The CDR3 contains 15 residues. Trimming took 6 bases from V and 0 from J, leaving 12 bases between them. The CDR3 DNA reads TGTGCCAGCAGCTCACAGCGTCCCTCTGGAAACACCATATATTTT. Translation: CASSSQRPSGNTIYF.

The chain uses TRBV7-2 and TRBJ1-2; possible D gene TRBD1, 5 bases. V was pared by 5 bases and J by 5 bases, with 15 bases between. The CDR3 runs to 14 residues. Germline CDR1 and CDR2: SGHTA and FQGNSA. CDR3 DNA: TGTGCCAGCAGCGGAGAAAGGGGACTTTATGGCTACACCTTC. Translation: CASSGERGLYGYTF.

DNA for the CDR3: TGTGCCAGCTCGGTGGTAGCAAGAGATACGCAGTATTTT. Its protein product is CASSVVARDTQYF. The gene calls are TRBV18 and TRBJ2-3, with D unresolved. From germline, CDR1 is KGHSH and CDR2 LQKENI. This CDR3 is 13 amino acids long. Trimming stripped 6 bases from V and 5 bases from J, with 12 bases between.

CDR3 nucleotides: TGTGCCAGCAGCTTACACAGGGGGGTGGCAGATACGCAGTATTTT. It encodes CASSLHRGVADTQYF. This sequence joins TRBV11-3 and TRBJ2-3; 8 nucleotides line up with TRBD1. The junction had 5 bases not matched to a gene; V was cut back by 2 bases and J by 4 bases. CDR1 and CDR2 (germline): SGHNT, YENEEA. The CDR3 consists of 15 residues.

The chain carries TRBV4-2 and TRBJ2-3; 10 bases fit TRBD2. V lost 3 bases to trimming and J lost 1 base; unmatched junction nucleotides: 7. Looked up from germline, CDR1 is LGHNA and CDR2 is YNFKEQ. The CDR3 runs 17 residues. The CDR3, as DNA: TGTGCCAGCAGCCATCCTAGCGGGAGTTCAGGCACAGATACGCAGTATTTT. This gives the protein CASSHPSGSSGTDTQYF.

In this sample, this clone turned up once. The chain combines TRBV5-1 with TRBJ2-1, with D perhaps matching TRBD1 or TRBD2 (6 bases each). Germline V lookup: CDR1 SGHRS, CDR2 YFSETQ. The CDR3 has 15 amino acids. V dropped 5 bases and J dropped 2 bases, with 14 bases sitting between them. The CDR3 nucleotides are TGCGCCAGCAGGGCGGGACAAGGGCCCTACAATGAGCAGTTCTTC. It yields the protein CASRAGQGPYNEQFF. Together with reference TRBV5-1 and TRBJ2-1, the CDR3 gives the full variable domain: KAGVTQTPRYLIKTRGQQVTLSCSPISGHRSVSWYQQTPGQGLQFLFEYFSETQRNKGNFPGRFSGRQFSNSRSEMNVSTLELGDSALYLCASRAGQGPYNEQFFGPGTRLTVL.

Notes on this clone: Other DNA sequences in this specimen translate into the identical CDR3. The chain employs TRBV28 and TRBJ1-1; 7 bases are shared with TRBD1. The V and J ends lost 4 bases and 0 bases, in that order; junction bases with no gene match: 8. Per the germline V gene, CDR1 is MDHEN and CDR2 is SYDVKM. The CDR3 runs 16 residues. CDR3: CASSSPGTALNTEAFF. CDR3 DNA: TGTGCCAGCAGTTCCCCCGGGACAGCGTTGAACACTGAAGCTTTCTTT.

About this clone: In the same sample, other DNA sequences code for this CDR3. V usage is TRBV5-4 and J usage is TRBJ1-5; D ambiguous. V shed 0 bases and J shed 0 bases, with 7 bases lying between them. Germline lookup yields CDR1 SGHNT and CDR2 YYREEE (reference sequence). CDR3 length: 15 amino acids. CDR3 protein: CASSLDPDSNQPQHF. The DNA for the CDR3 is TGTGCCAGCAGCTTGGATCCAGATAGCAATCAGCCCCAGCATTTT.

With respect to this clone: The same CDR3 is also encoded by other DNA sequences in this sample. This chain joins TRBV18 and TRBJ2-3; D not resolved. The germline CDR1 and CDR2 sequences are KGHSH and LQKENI. The CDR3 runs 15 residues. With 8 bases removed from V and 0 bases from J, the gap between germline ends came to 15 bases. In DNA form, the CDR3 reads TGTGCCAGCAGCCCTCTGGCAACTAGCACAGATACGCAGTATTTT. This gives the protein CASSPLATSTDTQYF. Drawing the rest from reference TRBV18 and TRBJ2-3, the complete variable domain is NAGVMQNPRHLVRRRGQEARLRCSPMKGHSHVYWYRQLPEEGLKFMVYLQKENIIDESGMPKERFSAEFPKEGPSILRIQQVVRGDSAAYFCASSPLATSTDTQYFGPGTRLTVL.

This rearrangement joins TRBV18 to TRBJ2-1; 10 bases fit TRBD2. The length of the CDR3 is 17 residues. V was pared by 1 base and J by 10 bases, with 13 bases of the junction left unmatched. Germline CDR1 is KGHSH and CDR2 is LQKENI. The CDR3 protein is CASSPLKGASGRGEQFF. CDR3 DNA: TGTGCCAGCTCACCACTCAAAGGGGCTAGCGGGAGAGGCGAGCAGTTCTTC.

The rearrangement uses TRBV5-6 and TRBJ1-5; 7 bases are a match to TRBD1. This CDR3 spans 15 amino acids. CDR1 and CDR2 (germline): SGHDT, YYEEEE. Trimming at V came to 4 bases and at J to 3 bases, leaving 7 bases not matched to a gene. CDR3 residues: CASSTYDRVNQPQHF. As DNA, the CDR3 is TGTGCCAGCAGCACCTACGACAGGGTCAATCAGCCCCAGCATTTT.